The clone carrying this TCR beta chain was detected only once. This entry is derived from a study of blood T cell repertoires in COVID-19. Across the study: Sources were T cells, B-cell-depleted T cells, or PBMCs; the material itself was cDNA or gDNA.

Here immunoSEQ multiplex PCR was the method, and the copy in TCRdb shows in-frame clones only, minus some. The sample consists of roughly 320,000 clones, roughly 90% of them appearing once. Enrolled during active infection, Seattle patients were then followed longitudinally. The V gene end was trimmed by 3 bases and the J gene end by 0 bases; junction bases not matched to a gene: 8. Germline V gene data show CDR1 as SQVTM and CDR2 as ANQGSEA. The CDR3 has 16 residues. The sequenced sample consisted of peripheral blood. This chain joins TRBV29-1 and TRBJ2-3; the match to TRBD1 covers 8 bases. The clonotype originates from a woman in her twenties or thirties with COVID-19, enrolled during active disease. The CDR3 is CSVDGAGGLSTDTQYF. DNA of the CDR3: TGCAGCGTTGACGGTGCAGGGGGCCTTAGCACAGATACGCAGTATTTT.